This T cell receptor (beta chain) is drawn from a study of shared clonotypes between healthy human individuals. Notes on the study in general: As a rule, naive subsets had a larger estimated richness than memory subsets. Unshared clonotypes carried lower generation probabilities than those common to all four donors.

Comments on this clone: The antigen is undetermined.

Only in-frame clones appear in the TCRdb table, and some are missing; sequencing was by immunoSEQ multiplex PCR. The table lists roughly 2,000,000 clones, about 95% of them singletons. Naive CD8 cells lacked CD45RO, underwent positive selection for CCR7 and left out terminally differentiated effector memory CD45RA+ cells. Looked up from germline, CDR1 is MNHEY and CDR2 is SMNVEV (reference sequence). The CDR3 consists of 11 residues. V was trimmed by 6 bases and J by 6 bases, leaving 9 bases between them. The sequencing sample was made of naive CD8+ T cells sorted from blood. This clonotype originated in a man younger than 35 in good health. The chain carries TRBV27 and TRBJ2-7, with D uncertain. CDR3 sequence reads: CASRGLGEQYF. CDR3 sequence (DNA): TGTGCCAGCAGGGGGTTGGGCGAGCAGTACTTC.